This T cell receptor (beta chain) derives from a study of T cell changes during pregnancy in multiple sclerosis. Clones were sequenced by immunoSEQ multiplex PCR, and TCRdb holds only the in-frame ones, with some missing. The sample contains tens of thousands of clones, about 91% of which appear only once. This TCR was sampled from a female donor with multiple sclerosis, enrolled in a pregnancy study. The sample consisted of CD4+ T cells from peripheral blood mononuclear cells, taken in the second trimester of pregnancy.

This CDR3 reads CASSSTSLGEQYF. The CDR3 nucleotides read TGTGCCAGCAGCTCGACTAGTCTGGGCGAGCAGTACTTC. This rearrangement joins TRBV5-6 to TRBJ2-7, with D maybe TRBD2 (6 bases). In germline, CDR1 is SGHDT, CDR2 YYEEEE. CDR3 size: 13 residues. Trimming stripped 3 bases from V and 6 bases from J, with 13 bases between.